These T cell receptor beta chains were read from a single sample in a study of memory CD4+ T cells and cytomegalovirus serostatus. The data were produced by immunoSEQ multiplex PCR, yet TCRdb's version contains in-frame clones alone and is incomplete. The repertoire includes 61,000 or so clones, around 82% of them detected once, and around 0.58% sits in the top ten. Input material: memory CD4+ T cells from blood. These receptors were collected from an adult in good health and CMV-seronegative. Some clones in this sample may be carry-over from other donors' samples. Each CDR3 is given with its conserved first and last residue. The order of the fields is V gene, J gene, CDR3 length, clone size, D gene, CDR3 DNA, CDR3 protein. A D gene is named only where the DNA matches it firmly. For some rows the clone size is stated as once, few or many, or as a class when expanded; others skip it.

v_call: TRBV5-4; j_call: TRBJ2-2; cdr3_length: 14; clone_size: .; d_call: .; cdr3_nt: TGTGCCAGCAGCTCCTCGGGCCACGCAGGGGAGCTGTTTTTT; cdr3_aa: CASSSSGHAGELFF
v_call: TRBV27; j_call: TRBJ1-2; cdr3_length: 16; clone_size: .; d_call: .; cdr3_nt: TGTGCCAGCAGACTAAAACCCGGGGACGGGGACTATGGCTACACCTTC; cdr3_aa: CASRLKPGDGDYGYTF
v_call: TRBV27; j_call: TRBJ1-2; cdr3_length: 13; clone_size: .; d_call: .; cdr3_nt: TGTGCCAGCAGTCTCGGACAGTCCTATGGCTACACCTTC; cdr3_aa: CASSLGQSYGYTF
v_call: TRBV5-4; j_call: TRBJ2-1; cdr3_length: 14; clone_size: .; d_call: .; cdr3_nt: TGTGCCAGCAGCCCGCGGGACCGCTACAATGAGCAGTTCTTC; cdr3_aa: CASSPRDRYNEQFF
v_call: TRBV18; j_call: TRBJ2-7; cdr3_length: 12; clone_size: few; d_call: .; cdr3_nt: TGTGCCAGCTCACCGTATCCCTACGAGCAGTACTTC; cdr3_aa: CASSPYPYEQYF
v_call: TRBV5-1; j_call: TRBJ2-1; cdr3_length: 17; clone_size: once; d_call: TRBD2; cdr3_nt: TGCGCCAGCAGCCAGTCGGCTAGCGGGAGGGCACGGGGTGAGCAGTTCTTC; cdr3_aa: CASSQSASGRARGEQFF
v_call: TRBV5-1; j_call: TRBJ1-2; cdr3_length: 14; clone_size: once; d_call: .; cdr3_nt: TGCGCCAGCAGCCAAAGAACTTCGGACTATGGCTACACCTTC; cdr3_aa: CASSQRTSDYGYTF
v_call: TRBV18; j_call: TRBJ2-1; cdr3_length: 11; clone_size: .; d_call: .; cdr3_nt: TGTGCCAGCTCACCAGAGGTAGCCCAGTTCTTC; cdr3_aa: CASSPEVAQFF
v_call: TRBV5-4; j_call: TRBJ2-1; cdr3_length: 16; clone_size: .; d_call: .; cdr3_nt: TGTGCCAGCAGCTTGGCCGGCCGTAGCTCCTACAATGAGCAGTTCTTC; cdr3_aa: CASSLAGRSSYNEQFF
v_call: TRBV27; j_call: TRBJ1-6; cdr3_length: 14; clone_size: .; d_call: .; cdr3_nt: TGTGCCAGCAAACGTTTGCGGGGGAGTTCACCCCTCCACTTT; cdr3_aa: CASKRLRGSSPLHF
v_call: TRBV5-1; j_call: TRBJ2-5; cdr3_length: 15; clone_size: .; d_call: .; cdr3_nt: TGCGCCAGCAGCCCCGTGGGGAGCGGACAAGAGACCCAGTACTTC; cdr3_aa: CASSPVGSGQETQYF
v_call: TRBV7-2; j_call: TRBJ2-7; cdr3_length: 17; clone_size: .; d_call: TRBD2; cdr3_nt: TGTGCCAGCAGCTTAGGTCTCCTAGCGGGAGGCTCCTACGAGCAGTACTTC; cdr3_aa: CASSLGLLAGGSYEQYF
v_call: TRBV28; j_call: TRBJ2-7; cdr3_length: 12; clone_size: .; d_call: .; cdr3_nt: TGTGCCAGCAGTTTCGTACTCTACGAGCAGTACTTC; cdr3_aa: CASSFVLYEQYF
v_call: TRBV4-3; j_call: TRBJ1-1; cdr3_length: 13; clone_size: .; d_call: .; cdr3_nt: TGCGCCAGCAGCCAAGACAGTTACACTGAAGCTTTCTTT; cdr3_aa: CASSQDSYTEAFF
v_call: TRBV7-2; j_call: TRBJ2-1; cdr3_length: 16; clone_size: .; d_call: .; cdr3_nt: TGTGCCAGCAGCTTCTCCAGGGGCGGAACCTACAATGAGCAGTTCTTC; cdr3_aa: CASSFSRGGTYNEQFF
v_call: TRBV6-6; j_call: TRBJ2-1; cdr3_length: 12; clone_size: few; d_call: .; cdr3_nt: TGTGCCAGCAGTTACTCAGGATCCGAGCAGTTCTTC; cdr3_aa: CASSYSGSEQFF
v_call: TRBV4-2; j_call: TRBJ1-1; cdr3_length: 18; clone_size: .; d_call: TRBD1; cdr3_nt: TGTGCCAGCAGCCAATGGACAGGCCTCGCTGCCTTGAACACTGAAGCTTTCTTT; cdr3_aa: CASSQWTGLAALNTEAFF
v_call: TRBV5-8; j_call: TRBJ1-4; cdr3_length: 14; clone_size: .; d_call: .; cdr3_nt: TGTGCCAGCAGTCCGACAGTTTGGAATGAAAAACTGTTTTTT; cdr3_aa: CASSPTVWNEKLFF
v_call: TRBV18; j_call: TRBJ2-7; cdr3_length: 16; clone_size: .; d_call: TRBD1; cdr3_nt: TGTGCCAGCTCACCACGGCCGGGACAGGGTCCCTACGAGCAGTACTTC; cdr3_aa: CASSPRPGQGPYEQYF
v_call: TRBV2; j_call: TRBJ2-1; cdr3_length: 13; clone_size: .; d_call: .; cdr3_nt: TGTGCCGGAATCTTAAGCTCCTACAATGAGCAGTTCTTC; cdr3_aa: CAGILSSYNEQFF
v_call: TRBV2; j_call: TRBJ2-7; cdr3_length: 13; clone_size: .; d_call: .; cdr3_nt: TGTGCCAGCACGCTAGCGAACTCCTACGAGCAGTACTTC; cdr3_aa: CASTLANSYEQYF
v_call: TRBV15; j_call: TRBJ2-1; cdr3_length: 18; clone_size: .; d_call: TRBD2; cdr3_nt: TGTGCCACCAGCAGAGATGGGCCTAGCGGGAGTAGGGGAAATGAGCAGTTCTTC; cdr3_aa: CATSRDGPSGSRGNEQFF
v_call: TRBV9; j_call: TRBJ1-2; cdr3_length: 14; clone_size: .; d_call: TRBD1; cdr3_nt: TGTGCCAGCAGCGGGGGACAGGAGAACTATGGCTACACCTTC; cdr3_aa: CASSGGQENYGYTF
v_call: TRBV28; j_call: TRBJ2-7; cdr3_length: 12; clone_size: .; d_call: .; cdr3_nt: TGTGCCAGCAGTTCTAGCGTTTACGAGCAGTACTTC; cdr3_aa: CASSSSVYEQYF
v_call: TRBV28; j_call: TRBJ1-2; cdr3_length: 15; clone_size: .; d_call: .; cdr3_nt: TGTGCCAGCAGTTCACCCTCAGGACCAGGCCATGGCTACACCTTC; cdr3_aa: CASSSPSGPGHGYTF
v_call: TRBV4-2; j_call: TRBJ1-1; cdr3_length: 14; clone_size: .; d_call: .; cdr3_nt: TGTGCCAGCAGCCAACCCGGGGGGAACACTGAAGCTTTCTTT; cdr3_aa: CASSQPGGNTEAFF
v_call: TRBV28; j_call: TRBJ2-2; cdr3_length: 18; clone_size: few; d_call: .; cdr3_nt: TGTGCCAGCAGTTCGCCCACTTACCCCCGGAGATACACCGGGGAGCTGTTTTTT; cdr3_aa: CASSSPTYPRRYTGELFF
v_call: TRBV18; j_call: TRBJ2-7; cdr3_length: 14; clone_size: .; d_call: .; cdr3_nt: TGTGCCAGCTCACCGAACGGGGGCACCTACGAGCAGTACTTC; cdr3_aa: CASSPNGGTYEQYF
v_call: TRBV29-1; j_call: TRBJ2-5; cdr3_length: 13; clone_size: .; d_call: .; cdr3_nt: TGCAGCACCAGTGCGGGGGCCGGAGAGACCCAGTACTTC; cdr3_aa: CSTSAGAGETQYF
v_call: TRBV28; j_call: TRBJ1-2; cdr3_length: 15; clone_size: once; d_call: TRBD1; cdr3_nt: TGTGCCAGCAGTCCCACAGGGGGTTCTGGCTATGGCTACACCTTC; cdr3_aa: CASSPTGGSGYGYTF
v_call: TRBV5-1; j_call: TRBJ1-1; cdr3_length: 14; clone_size: .; d_call: TRBD1; cdr3_nt: TGCGCCAGCGGCATAGGACAGGAGAACACTGAAGCTTTCTTT; cdr3_aa: CASGIGQENTEAFF
v_call: TRBV18; j_call: TRBJ2-4; cdr3_length: 14; clone_size: .; d_call: TRBD2; cdr3_nt: TGTGCCAGCTCACCGACTAGCGGGAGGGACATTCAGTACTTC; cdr3_aa: CASSPTSGRDIQYF
v_call: TRBV10-3; j_call: TRBJ1-3; cdr3_length: 18; clone_size: medium-sized; d_call: TRBD1; cdr3_nt: TGTGCCATCACTGCTGGGACTCTTCGGGACAGCTCTGGAAACACCATATATTTT; cdr3_aa: CAITAGTLRDSSGNTIYF
v_call: TRBV6-6; j_call: TRBJ1-6; cdr3_length: 16; clone_size: .; d_call: .; cdr3_nt: TGTGCCAGCAGTCCAATACAGGACCCGGATAATTCACCCCTCCACTTT; cdr3_aa: CASSPIQDPDNSPLHF
v_call: TRBV11-2; j_call: TRBJ1-2; cdr3_length: 16; clone_size: .; d_call: .; cdr3_nt: TGTGCCAGCAGCTTGGGTCTTTCGCTCTCAAGTCTTGGCTACACCTTC; cdr3_aa: CASSLGLSLSSLGYTF
v_call: TRBV5-1; j_call: TRBJ2-1; cdr3_length: 17; clone_size: once; d_call: TRBD2; cdr3_nt: TGCGCCAGCAGCTCAAATATAGCGGGGGGCTCGTACAATGAGCAGTTCTTC; cdr3_aa: CASSSNIAGGSYNEQFF
v_call: TRBV6-1; j_call: TRBJ2-7; cdr3_length: 11; clone_size: few; d_call: .; cdr3_nt: TGTGCCATATCCGGGCGCTACGAGCAGTACTTC; cdr3_aa: CAISGRYEQYF
v_call: TRBV9; j_call: TRBJ1-1; cdr3_length: 14; clone_size: .; d_call: .; cdr3_nt: TGTGCCAGCAGCGTAGACGGGACGAACACTGAAGCTTTCTTT; cdr3_aa: CASSVDGTNTEAFF
v_call: TRBV2; j_call: TRBJ2-2; cdr3_length: 17; clone_size: .; d_call: TRBD2; cdr3_nt: TGTGCCAGCACCTCCAGGGCTAGCGGGAGTAGTACCGGGGAGCTGTTTTTT; cdr3_aa: CASTSRASGSSTGELFF
v_call: TRBV7-2; j_call: TRBJ1-1; cdr3_length: 14; clone_size: .; d_call: .; cdr3_nt: TGTGCCAGCAGCCTTATACTCAGGGACACTGAAGCTTTCTTT; cdr3_aa: CASSLILRDTEAFF
v_call: TRBV10-2; j_call: TRBJ2-3; cdr3_length: 15; clone_size: .; d_call: .; cdr3_nt: TGCGCCAGCAGCCGACGAGGGGATTCCACAGATACGCAGTATTTT; cdr3_aa: CASSRRGDSTDTQYF
v_call: TRBV6-1; j_call: TRBJ2-7; cdr3_length: 11; clone_size: .; d_call: .; cdr3_nt: TGTGCCAGCAGGGTATACTACGAGCAGTACTTC; cdr3_aa: CASRVYYEQYF
v_call: TRBV30; j_call: TRBJ1-4; cdr3_length: 15; clone_size: .; d_call: .; cdr3_nt: TGTGCCTGGACCCGAGGGGTAGCAACTAATGAAAAACTGTTTTTT; cdr3_aa: CAWTRGVATNEKLFF
v_call: TRBV6-5; j_call: TRBJ2-7; cdr3_length: 15; clone_size: .; d_call: TRBD1; cdr3_nt: TGTGCCAGCAGTTACTCAGGGAAAGGGGGCGACAAGCAGTACTTC; cdr3_aa: CASSYSGKGGDKQYF
v_call: TRBV2; j_call: TRBJ1-2; cdr3_length: 14; clone_size: .; d_call: .; cdr3_nt: TGTGCCAGCAGTGCATGGGGGGATGAAGGTGGCTACACCTTC; cdr3_aa: CASSAWGDEGGYTF
v_call: TRBV5-1; j_call: TRBJ2-2; cdr3_length: 13; clone_size: .; d_call: .; cdr3_nt: TGCGCCAGCAGCTTCCCGAACACCGGGGAGCTGTTTTTT; cdr3_aa: CASSFPNTGELFF
v_call: TRBV10-1; j_call: TRBJ1-4; cdr3_length: 16; clone_size: .; d_call: TRBD1; cdr3_nt: TGCGCCAGCAGTGAGAACAGGGGTACAACTAATGAAAAACTGTTTTTT; cdr3_aa: CASSENRGTTNEKLFF
v_call: TRBV5-4; j_call: TRBJ2-5; cdr3_length: 14; clone_size: .; d_call: .; cdr3_nt: TGTGCCAGCAGCTTGGCCGAGGGCGGAGAGACCCAGTACTTC; cdr3_aa: CASSLAEGGETQYF
v_call: TRBV10-3; j_call: TRBJ2-7; cdr3_length: 17; clone_size: few; d_call: .; cdr3_nt: TGTGCCATCAGCGGACAGGGAGGGGCGGGAGGGCCTGGCGAGCAGTACTTC; cdr3_aa: CAISGQGGAGGPGEQYF
v_call: TRBV5-4; j_call: TRBJ2-3; cdr3_length: 15; clone_size: .; d_call: TRBD2; cdr3_nt: TGTGCCAGCAGACGGACTAGCGGGTCCACAGATACGCAGTATTTT; cdr3_aa: CASRRTSGSTDTQYF
v_call: TRBV27; j_call: TRBJ2-4; cdr3_length: 17; clone_size: .; d_call: TRBD1; cdr3_nt: TGTGCCACCCGGGGGGATCATGGGACAGGGCGAAAAAACATTCAGTACTTC; cdr3_aa: CATRGDHGTGRKNIQYF
v_call: TRBV5-1; j_call: TRBJ1-1; cdr3_length: 14; clone_size: .; d_call: .; cdr3_nt: TGCGCCAGCAGCTTGTTTCCTATGAACACTGAAGCTTTCTTT; cdr3_aa: CASSLFPMNTEAFF
v_call: TRBV4-3; j_call: TRBJ2-1; cdr3_length: 17; clone_size: .; d_call: TRBD2; cdr3_nt: TGCGCCAGCAGCCAAGATCTTCGCGGGAGTCCCTACAATGAGCAGTTCTTC; cdr3_aa: CASSQDLRGSPYNEQFF
v_call: TRBV7-3; j_call: TRBJ1-1; cdr3_length: 14; clone_size: .; d_call: .; cdr3_nt: TGTGCCAGCAGTTTTAAACCGGGCGCCACCAAAGCTTTCTTT; cdr3_aa: CASSFKPGATKAFF